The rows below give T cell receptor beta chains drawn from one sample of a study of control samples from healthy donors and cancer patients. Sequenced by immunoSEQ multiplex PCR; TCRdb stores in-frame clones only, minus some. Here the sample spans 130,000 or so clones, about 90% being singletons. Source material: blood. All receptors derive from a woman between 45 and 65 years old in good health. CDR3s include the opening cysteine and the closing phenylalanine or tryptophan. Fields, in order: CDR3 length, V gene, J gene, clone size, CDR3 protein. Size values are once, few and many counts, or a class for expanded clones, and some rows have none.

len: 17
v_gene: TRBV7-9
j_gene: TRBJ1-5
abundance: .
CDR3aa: CASSLGNGIYSNQPQHF

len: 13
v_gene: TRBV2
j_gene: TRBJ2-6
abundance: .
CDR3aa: CASSAGGANVLTF

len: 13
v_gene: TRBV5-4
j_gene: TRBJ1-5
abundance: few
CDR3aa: CASSLGVDEPQHF

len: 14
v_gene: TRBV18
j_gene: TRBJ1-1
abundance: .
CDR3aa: CASSPRVTGTEAFF

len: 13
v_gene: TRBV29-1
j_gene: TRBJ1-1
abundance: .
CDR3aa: CSGSGTGNTEAFF

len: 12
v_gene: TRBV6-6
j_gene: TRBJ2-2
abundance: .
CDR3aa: CASSGDGGELFF

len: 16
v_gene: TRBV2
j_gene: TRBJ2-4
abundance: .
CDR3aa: CASSEEQGRAKNIQYF

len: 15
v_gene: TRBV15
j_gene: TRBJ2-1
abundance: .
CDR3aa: CATSTAGESYNEQFF

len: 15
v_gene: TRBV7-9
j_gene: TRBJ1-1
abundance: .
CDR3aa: CASSLSAAQGTEAFF

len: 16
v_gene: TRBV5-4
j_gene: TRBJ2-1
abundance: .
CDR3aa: CASSFSGASSYNEQFF

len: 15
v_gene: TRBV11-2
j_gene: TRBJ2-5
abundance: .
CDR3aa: CASSLLRGRRETQYF

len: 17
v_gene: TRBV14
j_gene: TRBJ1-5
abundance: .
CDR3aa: CASSQDRGQYSNQPQHF

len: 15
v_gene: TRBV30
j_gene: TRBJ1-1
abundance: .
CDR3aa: CAWSVWGGSGTEAFF

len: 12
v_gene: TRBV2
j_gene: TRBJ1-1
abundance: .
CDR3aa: CASSGQGWRAFF

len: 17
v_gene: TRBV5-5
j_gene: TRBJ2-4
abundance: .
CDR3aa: CASSFGSRGGAKNIQYF

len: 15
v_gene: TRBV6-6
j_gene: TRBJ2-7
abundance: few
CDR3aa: CASRTGLADPYEQYF